This note documents a single T cell receptor beta chain sequence. Its antigen is as yet unknown. As processed by the authors: Filtering differed since immunoSEQ provided only junctions, with no quality scores. Sequencing was performed with immunoSEQ multiplex PCR; in TCRdb, only in-frame clones are kept and a portion is missing. Clonal size and the V and J genes are those of that table, whereas D and trimming came from the DNA. Found here are around 2.3 million clones, more than 90% of them singletons; the top ten hold 0.13%. These data come from a study of shared clonotypes between healthy human individuals. This CDR3 spans 14 amino acids. Germline trimming cut 5 bases from V and 6 bases from J; bases unmatched to any gene: 8. Germline loops: CDR1 SGHTA, CDR2 FQGTGA. Overall study results and limits: Donor clonotype sharing was expected to depend on sequencing depth. Shared clonotypes: roughly 5% naive CD4, roughly 3.5% naive CD8, less than 2.5% memory CD4, 0.4% memory CD8.

The sequence was obtained from a young man in good health. The sample taken for sequencing was naive CD4+ T cells sorted from blood. The subset: CD45RA+ positively selected. The rearrangement links TRBV7-3 to TRBJ2-7; 9 bases are shared with TRBD1. The CDR3 is CASSPRTGDREQYF. The CDR3 DNA follows: TGTGCCAGCAGCCCTAGGACAGGGGATCGCGAGCAGTACTTC.